The 24 T cell receptor beta chains presented below share a single source sample, sequenced in a study of beta chain features in type 1 diabetes. TCRB transcripts that were expressed got sequenced, as all of the isolated RNA had been reverse transcribed. Method: immunoSEQ multiplex PCR; TCRdb's copy keeps in-frame clones and lacks some. The sample has 850,000 to 900,000 clones; 15% to 20% are singletons. The sample comprised naive CD4+ T cells from blood. The receptors here all came from a woman younger than 30 in good health.

The table lists this clone with a few counts. This sequence joins TRBV6-5 and TRBJ1-2; D is unclear. The CDR3 runs to 12 residues. CDR1 is MNHEY and CDR2 is SVGAGI in the germline V gene. The V end was cut by 5 bases, the J end by 4 bases, with 8 bases between. For the CDR3, the DNA is TGTGCCAGCAGTCAGGTTCGCTATGGCTACACCTTC. It translates to CASSQVRYGYTF.

The chain joins TRBV2 to TRBJ1-2, with D maybe TRBD1 (6 bases). CDR1 and CDR2 (germline): SNHLY, FYNNEI. The CDR3 totals 13 residues. Trimming took off 0 bases at V and 4 bases at J, with 6 bases between the two ends. This CDR3 reads CASSEAGAYGYTF. The CDR3 nucleotides read TGTGCCAGCAGTGAAGCGGGGGCCTATGGCTACACCTTC.

Only a few counts were recorded for this clone. The V and J genes are TRBV6-1 and TRBJ2-7; 10 nucleotides agree with TRBD1. This CDR3 is built from 13 residues. Germline V gene lookup returns CDR1 MNHNS and CDR2 SASEGT. The V and J ends lost 10 bases and 4 bases, in that order; junction bases with no gene match: 7. In DNA form, the CDR3 reads TGTGCCACAGGACAGGGGGTTCTGTACGAGCAGTACTTC. Amino acid sequence: CATGQGVLYEQYF.

V gene TRBV9 combines with J gene TRBJ2-3; TRBD1 aligns across 7 bases. The CDR3 runs to 15 residues. With V trimmed by 3 bases and J by 0 bases, 4 bases remained unmatched. Germline assignment: CDR1 SGDLS and CDR2 YYNGEE. The CDR3, as DNA: TGTGCCAGCAGCGACCACAGGGGTAGCACAGATACGCAGTATTTT. It encodes CASSDHRGSTDTQYF.

V and J are TRBV6-5 and TRBJ1-1, with D unclear. Germline CDR1 reads MNHEY; CDR2 reads SVGAGI. The CDR3 contains 14 residues. V lost 4 bases and J 1 base, leaving 10 bases between the germline ends. CDR3 nucleotides: TGTGCCAGCAGTTCACCTGGAGGGAACACTGAAGCTTTCTTT. This translates into CASSSPGGNTEAFF.

This sequence joins TRBV19 and TRBJ2-2, with TRBD2 identical over 10 bases. This CDR3 has 16 residues. From germline, CDR1 is LNHDA and CDR2 SQIVND (reference sequence). V shed 6 bases, J shed 2 bases, and the junction held 6 bases outside the gene matches. The chain's CDR3 is CASRTGLAPNTGELFF. The CDR3 DNA is TGTGCCAGTAGGACGGGACTAGCGCCTAACACCGGGGAGCTGTTTTTT.

The rearrangement joins TRBV25-1 to TRBJ1-1, with D possibly being TRBD1 (6 bases). Deletions cut 1 base from V and 11 bases from J, with 17 bases between. From germline, CDR1 is MGHDK and CDR2 SYGVNS. The CDR3 runs to 14 residues. The CDR3 loop is CASSEFELGARAFF. CDR3 sequence (DNA): TGTGCCAGCAGTGAATTTGAATTGGGGGCCAGGGCTTTCTTT.

This clone was found a few times. The chain recombines TRBV6-5 with TRBJ1-2; possibly TRBD1 for D (6 bases). There are 14 residues in the CDR3. Germline assignment: CDR1 MNHEY and CDR2 SVGAGI. V lost 6 bases, J lost 1 base, and 12 bases lay in between. In DNA form, the CDR3 reads TGTGCCAGCAGAAGAGGACAGCTTAACTATGGCTACACCTTC. Protein product: CASRRGQLNYGYTF.

The V gene is TRBV7-9, the J gene TRBJ2-1; TRBD2 might be the D (5 bases). CDR1 is SEHNR and CDR2 is FQNEAQ in the germline V gene (reference sequence). The CDR3 has 14 residues. V was trimmed by 2 bases and J by 5 bases, leaving 10 bases between them. CDR3 residues: CASSLLSGNNEQFF. Written as DNA, the CDR3 is TGTGCCAGCAGCTTATTGTCGGGGAACAATGAGCAGTTCTTC. The full variable domain, with the rest looked up from reference TRBV7-9 and TRBJ2-1, is DTGVSQNPRHKITKRGQNVTFRCDPISEHNRLYWYRQTLGQGPEFLTYFQNEAQLEKSRLLSDRFSAERPKGSFSTLEIQRTEQGDSAMYLCASSLLSGNNEQFFGPGTRLTVL.

This chain joins TRBV19 and TRBJ2-5; a possible D gene is TRBD1 (6 bases). Per the germline V gene, CDR1 is LNHDA and CDR2 is SQIVND (reference sequence). V was cut by 3 bases and J by 4 bases, with 9 bases left in between. This CDR3 region has 13 residues. In DNA, the CDR3 is TGTGCCAGTAGTATGGAAGGGGGAGAGACCCAGTACTTC. Translating it yields CASSMEGGETQYF. Full variable domain (missing parts from reference TRBV19 and TRBJ2-5): DGGITQSPKYLFRKEGQNVTLSCEQNLNHDAMYWYRQDPGQGLRLIYYSQIVNDFQKGDIAEGYSVSREKKESFPLTVTSAQKNPTAFYLCASSMEGGETQYFGPGTRLLVL.

This clone was found a few times. The V and J genes are TRBV4-3 and TRBJ2-7; TRBD2 aligns across 9 bases. Trimming removed 0 bases from V and 3 bases from J; junction bases left unmatched: 6. The CDR3 totals 16 residues. Germline loops: CDR1 LGHNA, CDR2 YSLEER. The CDR3 bases are TGCGCCAGCAGCCAAGACGCTAGCGGGACCCTCTACGAGCAGTACTTC. This codes for CASSQDASGTLYEQYF.

This rearrangement joins TRBV7-9 to TRBJ1-4; D may be TRBD1 (6 bases). Germline values: CDR1 SEHNR, CDR2 FQNEAQ (reference sequence). The V gene lost 6 bases and the J gene lost 13 bases, with 15 bases spanning the gap. CDR3 length: 12 amino acids. The CDR3: CASRQGPDGLFF. Written as DNA, the CDR3 is TGTGCCAGCAGACAGGGCCCGGATGGACTGTTTTTT.

The chain couples TRBV4-1 to TRBJ2-6; D perhaps matches TRBD1 (5 bases). Germline loops: CDR1 MGHRA, CDR2 YSYEKL. The CDR3 covers 17 residues. The germline V and J ends were trimmed by 1 base and 5 bases, with 15 bases remaining between them. CDR3 nucleotide sequence: TGCGCCAGCAGCCAAGGGGGCAGCCGTACTTGGGCCAACGTCCTGACTTTC. It codes for CASSQGGSRTWANVLTF.

CDR3 residues: CASSLGEGSKTQYF. CDR3 DNA: TGTGCCAGCAGCTTAGGAGAGGGATCGAAGACCCAGTACTTC. V usage is TRBV7-9 and J usage is TRBJ2-5; possibly TRBD2 for D (5 bases). This CDR3 comprises 14 residues. The V gene's germline CDR1 is SEHNR and CDR2 FQNEAQ (reference sequence). V dropped 1 base and J dropped 6 bases, with 12 bases sitting between them.

The sample holds a few counts of this clone. The chain joins TRBV28 to TRBJ2-2; no clear D. The CDR3 extends over 16 amino acids. Germline V gives CDR1 MDHEN, CDR2 SYDVKM. Deletions cut 2 bases from V and 0 bases from J, with 10 bases between. Here the CDR3 reads CASSLLNLANTGELFF. CDR3 nucleotide sequence: TGTGCCAGCAGTTTACTTAACCTAGCGAACACCGGGGAGCTGTTTTTT. The variable domain in full, with the rest retrieved from reference TRBV28 and TRBJ2-2, is DVKVTQSSRYLVKRTGEKVFLECVQDMDHENMFWYRQDPGLGLRLIYFSYDVKMKEKGDIPEGYSVSREKKERFSLILESASTNQTSMYLCASSLLNLANTGELFFGEGSRLTVL.

This clone turned up a few times. The genes are TRBV9 and TRBJ2-3; the match to TRBD1 covers 9 bases. V lost 0 bases, J lost 2 bases, and 7 bases stayed unmatched. Per germline, CDR1 SGDLS and CDR2 YYNGEE. The CDR3 covers 17 residues. CDR3 DNA: TGTGCCAGCAGCGTAGGACCGGGACAGGGTGTCACAGATACGCAGTATTTT. Translating gives CASSVGPGQGVTDTQYF.

V and J are TRBV5-1 and TRBJ2-1, with 13 bases that match TRBD2. Germline V gene sequence: CDR1 SGHRS, CDR2 YFSETQ. This CDR3 comprises 16 residues. V lost 7 bases to trimming and J lost 14 bases; unmatched junction nucleotides: 18. The CDR3 coding sequence is TGCGCCAGCTCCCCCCGTCTCGACCCACTAGCGGGAGGGAAGTTCTTC. Its protein product is CASSPRLDPLAGGKFF.

The V and J genes are TRBV5-4 and TRBJ2-3, with a tentative D call TRBD2 (7 bases). Germline CDR1 SGHNT, CDR2 YYREEE (reference sequence). Trimming removed 4 bases at V and 1 base at J, with 16 bases between. CDR3 size: 16 residues. Written as DNA, the CDR3 is TGTGCCAGCAGCCTTCACGGGGGGCTGGGCACAGATACGCAGTATTTT. Translated, it gives CASSLHGGLGTDTQYF. The whole variable domain, filled in from reference TRBV5-4 and TRBJ2-3, reads ETGVTQSPTHLIKTRGQQVTLRCSSQSGHNTVSWYQQALGQGPQFIFQYYREEENGRGNFPPRFSGLQFPNYSSELNVNALELDDSALYLCASSLHGGLGTDTQYFGPGTRLTVL.

CDR3 sequence (DNA): TGTGCCAGCAGCGCGCAGACAGGGGCTAATGAAAAACTGTTTTTT. Protein: CASSAQTGANEKLFF. This rearrangement joins TRBV9 to TRBJ1-4; 8 bases match TRBD1. V dropped 3 bases and J dropped 3; count of bases not matched to a gene: 4. The germline V gene has CDR1 SGDLS and CDR2 YYNGEE. This CDR3 comprises 15 residues.

The chain uses TRBV7-2 and TRBJ1-5, with 9 bases fitting TRBD1. The germline gives CDR1 SGHTA, CDR2 FQGNSA. The CDR3 has 15 amino acids. V dropped 4 bases and J dropped 6; count of bases not matched to a gene: 7. CDR3 bases: TGTGCCAGCAGCTCCACAGGGGGCTGGATTCAGCCCCAGCATTTT. The encoded protein is CASSSTGGWIQPQHF.

This clone turned up a few times. This chain connects TRBV7-9 to TRBJ1-1; D unclear. Trimming took off 2 bases at V and 1 base at J, with 8 bases between the two ends. The V gene's germline CDR1 is SEHNR and CDR2 FQNEAQ (reference sequence). There are 14 residues in the CDR3. The CDR3 nucleotides are TGTGCCAGCAGCTTATTTCAGGAGAACACTGAAGCTTTCTTT. This codes for CASSLFQENTEAFF.

This clone has just a few counts. The CDR3 reads CASSETSTSYNEQFF. CDR3 sequence (DNA): TGTGCCAGCAGTGAGACCAGTACTTCCTACAATGAGCAGTTCTTC. The gene calls are TRBV2 and TRBJ2-1; no reliable D call. V dropped 3 bases and J dropped 1 base, with 10 bases sitting between them. CDR1 and CDR2 from the germline V gene are SNHLY and FYNNEI. This CDR3 is 15 amino acids long.

This clone has a handful of counts. The rearrangement joins TRBV9 to TRBJ1-2; 8 positions agree with TRBD1. This CDR3 spans 21 amino acids. Per the germline V gene, CDR1 is SGDLS and CDR2 is YYNGEE. Trimming at V came to 2 bases and at J to 4 bases, leaving 25 bases not matched to a gene. The CDR3 region has the DNA TGTGCCAGCAGCGTGGATCCCCACGGGCCTCAGGGGGCGACCATTGGCTATGGCTACACCTTC. Translating it yields CASSVDPHGPQGATIGYGYTF.

In DNA form, the CDR3 reads TGTGCCAGCAGCTTGGCTGGACAGCCCACAGATACGCAGTATTTT. This gives the protein CASSLAGQPTDTQYF. V gene TRBV5-4 combines with J gene TRBJ2-3; TRBD1 might be the D (6 bases). V was pared by 0 bases and J by 2 bases, with 10 bases between. CDR1 and CDR2 from the germline V gene are SGHNT and YYREEE (reference sequence). This CDR3 region has 15 residues.